The 8 T cell receptor beta chains below were found in one sample sequenced in a study of T-cell memory formation after mild COVID-19. TCRdb processed the 5' RACE reads anew with MiXCR; each CDR3 protein has one entry. Of about 240,000 distinct CDR3 sequences in the sample, 7.5% to 10% are singletons; the top ten hold under 25%. Sequenced material: PBMCs or a T cell subset sorted from them (not recorded which). The receptors here all came from a man aged 18 to 35 who had mild COVID-19 (a few samples of this study predate the infection). Cell type and time point are not known.

This clonotype has a handful of counts. The rearrangement joins TRBV5-6 to TRBJ2-2, with 13 bases fitting TRBD2. The V gene's germline CDR1 is SGHDT and CDR2 YYEEEE. The CDR3 loop spans 19 amino acids. The V segment lost 0 bases and the J segment 0 bases; nucleotides outside the gene matches: 5. The CDR3 coding sequence is TGTGCCAGCAGCTTGGCGGGACTAGCGGGAAGCGCGAACACCGGGGAGCTGTTTTTT. It is translated as CASSLAGLAGSANTGELFF.

This clonotype was counted between two and nine times. This chain links TRBV3-1 with TRBJ1-2; TRBD1 matches at 7 bases. V lost 3 bases to trimming and J lost 8 bases; unmatched junction nucleotides: 3. CDR1 and CDR2 (germline): LGHDT, YNNKEL (reference sequence). The CDR3 has 12 residues. The CDR3 nucleotides read TGTGCCAGCAGCCATGACAGGGAAGGCTACACCTTC. The encoded protein is CASSHDREGYTF.

This clonotype was seen only a few times. The chain combines TRBV24-1 with TRBJ2-7; either TRBD1 or TRBD2 may fit D (5 bases each). The germline V and J ends were trimmed by 3 bases and 6 bases, with 11 bases remaining between them. The CDR3 has 13 amino acids. Germline V lookup: CDR1 KGHDR, CDR2 SFDVKD. The DNA for the CDR3 is TGTGCCACCAGTGATGGGGGTCCCGGCGAGCAGTACTTC. Amino acid sequence: CATSDGGPGEQYF.

The chain recombines TRBV20-1 with TRBJ2-1; weak D call: TRBD2 (6 bases). V was pared by 6 bases and J by 6 bases, with 12 bases between. Germline CDR1 DFQATT, CDR2 SNEGSKA (reference sequence). The CDR3 extends over 12 amino acids. The CDR3 sequence is CSARAGFNEQFF. The DNA of the CDR3 is TGCAGTGCCCGTGCGGGGTTCAATGAGCAGTTCTTC.

The chain uses TRBV3-2 and TRBJ1-1. TRBV3-2 is annotated as a pseudogene. The CDR3 has 16 residues. Written as DNA, the CDR3 is TGTGCCAGCAGCCAAGCCCCTCCGGAAAGGAACACTGAAGCTTTCTTT. Amino acid sequence: CASSQAPPERNTEAFF.

This clonotype showed up just a few times. The V and J genes are TRBV20-1 and TRBJ1-6, with 9 bases fitting TRBD1. The CDR3 runs 13 residues. The V gene's germline CDR1 is DFQATT and CDR2 SNEGSKA (reference sequence). V lost 5 bases and J lost 9; bases outside the gene matches: 5. CDR3 bases: TGCAGTGCTCACAACAGGGGGCTTTCACCCCTCCACTTT. It encodes CSAHNRGLSPLHF.

This rearrangement joins TRBV9 to TRBJ1-1; weak D call: TRBD1 (6 bases). V was cut by 5 bases and J by 4 bases, with 18 bases left in between. Germline V gene data show CDR1 as SGDLS and CDR2 as YYNGEE. The CDR3 runs 15 residues. Here the CDR3 DNA reads TGTGCCAGCAGGCCCCCGGAGGGACAAGGCACTGAAGCTTTCTTT. It encodes CASRPPEGQGTEAFF.

J is TRBJ2-7 and V is TRBV7-9, with TRBD1 matching 8 bases. CDR1 and CDR2 from the germline V gene are SEHNR and FQNEAQ (reference sequence). V shed 7 bases, J shed 1 base, and the junction held 12 bases outside the gene matches. The CDR3 is made up of 16 amino acids. CDR3 loop: CASTPTGDSLSYEQYF. The CDR3 DNA sequence: TGTGCCAGCACCCCGACAGGGGACTCGCTTTCCTACGAGCAGTACTTC.